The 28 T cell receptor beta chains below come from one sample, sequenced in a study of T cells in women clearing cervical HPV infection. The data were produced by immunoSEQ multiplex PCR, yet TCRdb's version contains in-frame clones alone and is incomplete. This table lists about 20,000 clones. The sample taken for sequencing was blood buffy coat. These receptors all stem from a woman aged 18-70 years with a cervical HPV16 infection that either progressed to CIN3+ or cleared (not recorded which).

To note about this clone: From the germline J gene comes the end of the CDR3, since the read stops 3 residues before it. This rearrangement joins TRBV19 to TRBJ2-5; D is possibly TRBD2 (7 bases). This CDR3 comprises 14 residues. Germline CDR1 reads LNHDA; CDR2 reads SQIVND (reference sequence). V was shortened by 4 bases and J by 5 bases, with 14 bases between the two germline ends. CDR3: CASSKDGGPETQYF. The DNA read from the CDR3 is TGTGCCAGTAGTAAGGACGGGGGGCCGGAGACC.

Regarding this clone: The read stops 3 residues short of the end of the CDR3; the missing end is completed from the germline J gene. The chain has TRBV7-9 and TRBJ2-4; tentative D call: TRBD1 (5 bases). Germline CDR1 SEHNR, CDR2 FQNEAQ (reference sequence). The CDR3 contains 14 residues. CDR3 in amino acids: CASTPPGRRGGQYF. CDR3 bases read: TGTGCCAGCACCCCCCCAGGGCGCCGAGGTGGT.

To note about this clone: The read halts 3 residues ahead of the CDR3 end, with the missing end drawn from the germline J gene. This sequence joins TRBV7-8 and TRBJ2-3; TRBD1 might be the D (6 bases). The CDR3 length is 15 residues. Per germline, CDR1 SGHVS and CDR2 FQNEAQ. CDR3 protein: CASSLEGGTQETQYF. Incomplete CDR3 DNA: TGTGCCAGCAGCTTAGAAGGTGGGACACAAGAGACG.

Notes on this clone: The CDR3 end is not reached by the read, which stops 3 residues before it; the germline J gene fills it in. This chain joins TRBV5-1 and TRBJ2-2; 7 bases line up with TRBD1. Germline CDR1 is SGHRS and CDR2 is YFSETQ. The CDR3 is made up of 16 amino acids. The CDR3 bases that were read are TGCGCCAGCAGAATCGCCCCACAGGGGAATAATGAAAAG. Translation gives CASRIAPQGNNEK. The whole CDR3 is CASRIAPQGNNEKLFF. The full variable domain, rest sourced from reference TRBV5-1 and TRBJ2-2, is KAGVTQTPRYLIKTRGQQVTLSCSPISGHRSVSWYQQTPGQGLQFLFEYFSETQRNKGNFPGRFSGRQFSNSRSEMNVSTLELGDSALYLCASRIAPQGNNEKLFFGEGSRLTVL.

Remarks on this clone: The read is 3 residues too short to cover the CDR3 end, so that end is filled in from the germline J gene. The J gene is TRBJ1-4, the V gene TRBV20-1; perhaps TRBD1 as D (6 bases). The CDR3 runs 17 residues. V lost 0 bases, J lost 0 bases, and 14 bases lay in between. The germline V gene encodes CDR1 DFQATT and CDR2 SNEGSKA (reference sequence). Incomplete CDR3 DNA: TGCAGTGCTAGAGAGGTCAGGGGAAGGGCAACTAATGAAAAA. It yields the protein CSAREVRGRATNEK. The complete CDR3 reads CSAREVRGRATNEKLFF.

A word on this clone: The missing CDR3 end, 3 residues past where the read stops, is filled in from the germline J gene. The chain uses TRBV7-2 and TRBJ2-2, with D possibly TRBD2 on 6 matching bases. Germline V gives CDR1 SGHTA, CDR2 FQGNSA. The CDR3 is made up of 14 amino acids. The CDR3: CASSLGWTNEKLFF. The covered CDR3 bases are TGTGCCAGCAGCTTAGGTTGGACTAATGAAAAG.

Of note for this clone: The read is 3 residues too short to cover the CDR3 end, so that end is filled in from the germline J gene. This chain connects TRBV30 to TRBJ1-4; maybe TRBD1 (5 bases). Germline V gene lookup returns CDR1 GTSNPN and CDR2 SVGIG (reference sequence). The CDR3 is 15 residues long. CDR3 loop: CAWTDGQAGANVLFF. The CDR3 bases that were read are TGTGCCTGGACAGACGGTCAGGCTGGGGCCAACGTA. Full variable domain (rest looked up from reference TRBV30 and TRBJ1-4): SQTIHQWPATLVQPVGSPLSLECTVEGTSNPNLYWYRQAAGRGLQLLFYSVGIGQISSEVPQNLSASRPQDRQFILSSKKLLLSDSGFYLCAWTDGQAGANVLFFGSGTQLSVL.

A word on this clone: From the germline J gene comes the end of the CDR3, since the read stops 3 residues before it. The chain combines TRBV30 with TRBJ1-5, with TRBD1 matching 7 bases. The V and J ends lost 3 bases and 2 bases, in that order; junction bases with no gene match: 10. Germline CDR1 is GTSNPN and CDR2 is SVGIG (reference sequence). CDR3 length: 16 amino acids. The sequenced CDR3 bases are TGTGCCTGGAGCTACAGGGGAATGTTAGGCAATCAGCCC. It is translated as CAWSYRGMLGNQP. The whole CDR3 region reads CAWSYRGMLGNQPQHF.

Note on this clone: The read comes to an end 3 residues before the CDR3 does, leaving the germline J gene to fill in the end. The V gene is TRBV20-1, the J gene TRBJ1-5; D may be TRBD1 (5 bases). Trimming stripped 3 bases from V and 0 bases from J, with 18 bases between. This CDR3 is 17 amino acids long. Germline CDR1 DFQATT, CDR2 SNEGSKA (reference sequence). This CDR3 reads CSASGLFGGYSNQPQHF. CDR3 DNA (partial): TGCAGTGCTAGTGGCCTCTTCGGGGGTTATAGCAATCAGCCC.

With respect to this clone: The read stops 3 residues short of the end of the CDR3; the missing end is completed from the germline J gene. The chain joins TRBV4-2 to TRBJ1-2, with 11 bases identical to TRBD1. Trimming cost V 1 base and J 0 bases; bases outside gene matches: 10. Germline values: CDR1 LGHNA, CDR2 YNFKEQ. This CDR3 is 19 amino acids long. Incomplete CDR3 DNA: TGTGCCAGCAGCCAAGCCTCCGGGACAGGGGGTGCCCCTAACTATGGC. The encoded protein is CASSQASGTGGAPNYG. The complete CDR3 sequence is CASSQASGTGGAPNYGYTF.

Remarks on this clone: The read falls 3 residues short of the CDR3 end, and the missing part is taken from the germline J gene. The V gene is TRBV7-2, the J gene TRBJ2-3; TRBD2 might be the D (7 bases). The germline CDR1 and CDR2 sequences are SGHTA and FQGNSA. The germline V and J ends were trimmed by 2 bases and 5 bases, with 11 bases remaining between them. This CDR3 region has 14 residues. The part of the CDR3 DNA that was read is TGTGCCAGCAGCTTACCGGGGGGCGGAGATACG. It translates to CASSLPGGGDT. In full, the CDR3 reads CASSLPGGGDTQYF.

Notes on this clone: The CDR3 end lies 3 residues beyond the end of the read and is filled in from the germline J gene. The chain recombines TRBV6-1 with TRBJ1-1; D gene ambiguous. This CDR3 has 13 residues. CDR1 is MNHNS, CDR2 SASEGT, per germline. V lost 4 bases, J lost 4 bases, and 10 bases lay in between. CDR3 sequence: CASSGGLATEAFF. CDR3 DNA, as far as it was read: TGTGCCAGCAGTGGGGGTCTAGCCACTGAA.

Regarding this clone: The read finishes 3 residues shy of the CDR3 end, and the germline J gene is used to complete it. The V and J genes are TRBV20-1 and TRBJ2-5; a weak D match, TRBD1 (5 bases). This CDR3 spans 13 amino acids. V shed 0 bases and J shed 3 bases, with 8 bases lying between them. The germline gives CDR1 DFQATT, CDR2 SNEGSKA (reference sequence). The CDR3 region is CSARDLGEETQYF. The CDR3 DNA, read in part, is TGCAGTGCTAGAGATCTAGGGGAAGAGACC.

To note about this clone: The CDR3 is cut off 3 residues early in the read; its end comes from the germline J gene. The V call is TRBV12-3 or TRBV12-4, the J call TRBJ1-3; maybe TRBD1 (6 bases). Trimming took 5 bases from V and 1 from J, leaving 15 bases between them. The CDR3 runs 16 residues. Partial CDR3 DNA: TGTGCCAGCAGTGCCCACCTCAGGGGATCTGGAAACACC. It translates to CASSAHLRGSGNT. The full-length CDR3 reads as CASSAHLRGSGNTIYF.

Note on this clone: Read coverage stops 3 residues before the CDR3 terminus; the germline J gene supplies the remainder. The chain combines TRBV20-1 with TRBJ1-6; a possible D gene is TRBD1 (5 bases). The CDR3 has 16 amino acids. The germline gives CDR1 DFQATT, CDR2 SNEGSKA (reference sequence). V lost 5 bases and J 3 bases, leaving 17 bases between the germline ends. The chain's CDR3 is CSAQRGAWGYNSPLHF. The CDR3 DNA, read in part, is TGCAGTGCTCAGAGGGGTGCCTGGGGCTATAATTCACCC.

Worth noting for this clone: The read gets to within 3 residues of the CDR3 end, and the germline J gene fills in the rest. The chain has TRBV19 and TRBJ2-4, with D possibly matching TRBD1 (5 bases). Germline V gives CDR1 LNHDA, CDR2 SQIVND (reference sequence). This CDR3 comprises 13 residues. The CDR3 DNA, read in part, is TGTGCCAGTAGTATGACAGAAACCTATGGT. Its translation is CASSMTETYG. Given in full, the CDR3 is CASSMTETYGQYF.

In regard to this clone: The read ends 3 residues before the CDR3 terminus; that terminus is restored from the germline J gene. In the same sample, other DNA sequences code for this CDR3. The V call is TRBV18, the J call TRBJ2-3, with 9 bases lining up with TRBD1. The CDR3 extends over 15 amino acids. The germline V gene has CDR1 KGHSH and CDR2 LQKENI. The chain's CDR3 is CASSPRDRAAGTQYF. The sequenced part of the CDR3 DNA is TGTGCCAGCTCACCACGGGACAGGGCCGCAGGGACG.

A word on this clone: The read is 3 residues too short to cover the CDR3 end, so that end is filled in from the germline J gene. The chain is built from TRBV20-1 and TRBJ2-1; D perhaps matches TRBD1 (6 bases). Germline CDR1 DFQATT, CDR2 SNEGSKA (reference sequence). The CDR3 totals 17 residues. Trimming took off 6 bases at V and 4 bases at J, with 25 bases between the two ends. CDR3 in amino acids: CSANGRGQRVLYNEQFF. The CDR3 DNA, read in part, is TGCAGTGCCAATGGCAGGGGCCAGAGGGTCCTTTACAATGAG.

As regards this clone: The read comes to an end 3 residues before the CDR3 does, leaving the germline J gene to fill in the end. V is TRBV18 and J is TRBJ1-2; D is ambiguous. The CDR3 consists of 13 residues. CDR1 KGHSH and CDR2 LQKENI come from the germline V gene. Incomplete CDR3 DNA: TGTGCCAGCTCAGATAATAAAAGCGGTGAC. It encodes CASSDNKSGD. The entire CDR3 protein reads CASSDNKSGDYTF. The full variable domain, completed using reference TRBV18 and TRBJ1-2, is NAGVMQNPRHLVRRRGQEARLRCSPMKGHSHVYWYRQLPEEGLKFMVYLQKENIIDESGMPKERFSAEFPKEGPSILRIQQVVRGDSAAYFCASSDNKSGDYTFGSGTRLTVV.

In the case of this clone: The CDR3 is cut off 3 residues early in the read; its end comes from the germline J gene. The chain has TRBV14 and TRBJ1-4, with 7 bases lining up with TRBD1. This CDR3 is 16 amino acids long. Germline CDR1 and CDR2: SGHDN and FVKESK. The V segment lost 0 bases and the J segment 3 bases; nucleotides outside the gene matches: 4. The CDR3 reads CASSQEWGQPNEKLFF. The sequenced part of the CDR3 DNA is TGTGCCAGCAGCCAAGAATGGGGACAGCCTAATGAAAAA.

CDR3 DNA (partial): TGCAGTGCTAGTGGGGGGGTATTGAACACTGAA. Translation: CSASGGVLNTE. The full CDR3 protein reads CSASGGVLNTEAFF. The rearrangement uses TRBV20-1 and TRBJ1-1; a possible D gene is TRBD1 (5 bases). With the read ending 3 residues before the CDR3 end, the germline J gene is used to fill in that end. Germline CDR1 DFQATT, CDR2 SNEGSKA (reference sequence). V gave up 3 bases and J gave up 0 bases, with 11 bases separating them. The CDR3 sequence is 14 residues long.

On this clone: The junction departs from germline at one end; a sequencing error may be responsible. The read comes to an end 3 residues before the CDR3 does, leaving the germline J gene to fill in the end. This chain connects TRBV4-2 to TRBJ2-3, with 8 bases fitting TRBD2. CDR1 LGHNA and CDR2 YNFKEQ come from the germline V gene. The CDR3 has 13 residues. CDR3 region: CASSRGTRDTQYF. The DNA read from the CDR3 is TGCGCCAGCAGCCGCGGGACTAGGGATACG.

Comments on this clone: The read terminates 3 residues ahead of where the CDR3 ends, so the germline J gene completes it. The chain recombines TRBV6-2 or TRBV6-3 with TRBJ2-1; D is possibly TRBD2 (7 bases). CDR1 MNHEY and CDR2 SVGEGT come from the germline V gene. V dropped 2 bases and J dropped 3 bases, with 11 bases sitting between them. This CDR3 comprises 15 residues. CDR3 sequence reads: CASSYRGGLYNEQFF. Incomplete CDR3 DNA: TGTGCCAGCAGTTACAGGGGGGGCCTCTACAATGAG.

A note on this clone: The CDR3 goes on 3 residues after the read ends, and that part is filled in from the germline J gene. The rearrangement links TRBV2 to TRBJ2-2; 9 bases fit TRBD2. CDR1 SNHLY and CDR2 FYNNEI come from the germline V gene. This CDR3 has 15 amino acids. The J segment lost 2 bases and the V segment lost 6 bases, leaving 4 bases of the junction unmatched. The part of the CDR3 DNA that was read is TGTGCCAGCAGGGGGACTAGCTCAAACACCGGGGAG. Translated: CASRGTSSNTGE. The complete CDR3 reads CASRGTSSNTGELFF.

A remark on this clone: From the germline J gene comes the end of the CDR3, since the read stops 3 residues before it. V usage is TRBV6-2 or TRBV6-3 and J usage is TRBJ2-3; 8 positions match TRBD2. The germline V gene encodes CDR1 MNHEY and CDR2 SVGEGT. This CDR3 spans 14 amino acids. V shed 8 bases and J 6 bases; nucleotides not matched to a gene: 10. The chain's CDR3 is CASSAGGVRDTQYF. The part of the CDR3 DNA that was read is TGTGCCAGCTCGGCGGGGGGCGTCAGGGATACG.

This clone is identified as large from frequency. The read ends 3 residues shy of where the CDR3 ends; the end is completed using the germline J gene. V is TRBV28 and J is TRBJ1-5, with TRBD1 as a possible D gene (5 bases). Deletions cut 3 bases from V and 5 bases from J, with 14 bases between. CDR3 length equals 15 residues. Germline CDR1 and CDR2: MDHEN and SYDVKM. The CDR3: CASSFTGPGDQPQHF. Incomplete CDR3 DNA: TGTGCCAGCAGTTTTACGGGGCCGGGGGATCAGCCC. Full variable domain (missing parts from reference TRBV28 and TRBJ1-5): DVKVTQSSRYLVKRTGEKVFLECVQDMDHENMFWYRQDPGLGLRLIYFSYDVKMKEKGDIPEGYSVSREKKERFSLILESASTNQTSMYLCASSFTGPGDQPQHFGDGTRLSIL.

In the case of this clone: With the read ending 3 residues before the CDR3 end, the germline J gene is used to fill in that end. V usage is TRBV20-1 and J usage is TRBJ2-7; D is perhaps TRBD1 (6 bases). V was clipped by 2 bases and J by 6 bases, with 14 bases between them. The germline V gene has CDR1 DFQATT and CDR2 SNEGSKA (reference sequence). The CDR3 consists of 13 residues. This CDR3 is CSARSGATIEQYF. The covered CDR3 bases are TGCAGTGCTAGATCAGGGGCCACTATCGAG.

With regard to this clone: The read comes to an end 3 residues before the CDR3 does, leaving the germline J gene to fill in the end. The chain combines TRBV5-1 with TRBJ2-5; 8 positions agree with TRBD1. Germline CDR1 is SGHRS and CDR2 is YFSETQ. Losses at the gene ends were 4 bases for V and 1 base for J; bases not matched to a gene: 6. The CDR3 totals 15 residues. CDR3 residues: CASSIGQGGQETQYF. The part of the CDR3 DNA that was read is TGCGCCAGCAGCATCGGACAGGGTGGCCAAGAGACC.